The 23 T cell receptor beta chains given below trace back to one sample, sequenced in a study of T-cell reconstitution after alpha-beta-depleted transplantation in children. Unique molecular identifiers were incorporated when the TCRbeta library was constructed. TCRdb analysed the PCR reads with MiXCR anew, one entry per CDR3 protein. The sample lists about 540,000 distinct CDR3 sequences, around 18% occurring once. The sample was PBMCs from the stem cell graft donor, taken from the stem cell graft. The receptors were sampled from a human donor who donated a stem cell graft to a child with acute lymphoblastic leukemia.

This clonotype was recorded many times. This chain connects TRBV5-1 to TRBJ2-7, with 7 bases fitting TRBD1. The CDR3 length is 14 residues. Germline-derived CDR1 and CDR2 are SGHRS and YFSETQ. J gave up 0 bases and V 2 bases, and 2 bases lay outside the gene matches. For the CDR3, the DNA is TGCGCCAGCAGCTTTGGGGACAGCTCCTACGAGCAGTACTTC. Translating it yields CASSFGDSSYEQYF.

At least ten counts were recorded for this clonotype. The chain combines TRBV7-9 with TRBJ2-7; 7 bases match TRBD1. The CDR3 totals 16 residues. The ends lost 0 bases at V and 8 bases at J; junction bases unmatched: 13. The germline gives CDR1 SEHNR, CDR2 FQNEAQ (reference sequence). In nucleotides, the CDR3 is TGTGCCAGCAGCTTAGCGGGTACAGGGGCCGCCCTCAAGCAGTACTTC. Its protein product is CASSLAGTGAALKQYF.

The chain carries TRBV5-5 and TRBJ2-7; D remains unclear. The CDR3 totals 13 residues. Trimming removed 1 base from V and 6 bases from J, with 11 bases in between. Germline CDR1 SGHKS, CDR2 YYEKEE (reference sequence). CDR3 nucleotides: TGTGCCAGCAGCTTGAATTGGGGTGGCGAGCAGTACTTC. Translating gives CASSLNWGGEQYF.

This clonotype was detected only a few times. The CDR3 DNA reads as TGTGCCACCAGTGACCCCCCTAGCGGCACCGGGGAGCTGTTTTTT. Its protein is CATSDPPSGTGELFF. This sequence joins TRBV24-1 and TRBJ2-2, with 7 bases identical to TRBD2. V trimming: 4 bases; J trimming: 4 bases; junction bases outside the gene matches: 5. The CDR3 consists of 15 residues. In germline, CDR1 is KGHDR, CDR2 SFDVKD.

The chain joins TRBV27 to TRBJ2-7, with 9 bases aligning to TRBD1. This CDR3 has 14 residues. The germline V gene encodes CDR1 MNHEY and CDR2 SMNVEV (reference sequence). V lost 4 bases, J lost 3 bases, and 4 bases stayed unmatched. The CDR3 reads CASSYMTGGYEQYF. The CDR3 DNA sequence: TGTGCCAGCAGTTACATGACAGGGGGCTACGAGCAGTACTTC.

The V and J genes are TRBV5-4 and TRBJ2-1; 10 bases map to TRBD2. V lost 0 bases, J lost 0 bases, and 12 bases stayed unmatched. CDR3 length: 20 residues. CDR1 is SGHNT, CDR2 YYREEE, per germline (reference sequence). This CDR3 is CASSLASGRTPLYSYNEQFF. The DNA for the CDR3 is TGTGCCAGCAGCTTGGCTAGCGGGAGAACCCCCCTTTACTCCTACAATGAGCAGTTCTTC.

The rearrangement joins TRBV7-8 to TRBJ2-5, with D possibly being TRBD1 (6 bases). The V end lost 5 bases, the J end lost 1 base, and 17 bases lay between the germline ends. Per germline, CDR1 SGHVS and CDR2 FQNEAQ. This CDR3 is 16 amino acids long. CDR3 sequence reads: CASSTIWKDSQETQYF. In DNA, the CDR3 is TGTGCCAGCAGCACTATTTGGAAGGACAGCCAAGAGACCCAGTACTTC.

This sequence joins TRBV24-1 and TRBJ2-2, with 8 nucleotides matching TRBD2. V dropped 10 bases and J dropped 5; count of bases not matched to a gene: 5. The CDR3 contains 13 residues. The germline V gene encodes CDR1 KGHDR and CDR2 SFDVKD. CDR3 nucleotide sequence: TGTGCCACAAGTTCTAGCGGGACCGGGGAGCTGTTTTTT. The encoded protein is CATSSSGTGELFF.

This clonotype was observed a handful of times. V and J are TRBV12-3 or TRBV12-4 and TRBJ1-2; 7 bases agree with TRBD1. Trimming removed 10 bases from V and 4 bases from J; junction bases left unmatched: 15. CDR3 length: 15 residues. CDR3 residues: CATFPGGGDAYGYTF. The DNA for the CDR3 is TGTGCCACCTTCCCAGGGGGGGGCGATGCCTATGGCTACACCTTC.

This clonotype was counted between two and nine times. The chain carries TRBV12-3 or TRBV12-4 and TRBJ2-7; D tentatively fits TRBD1 or TRBD2 (7 bases each). Trimming cost V 3 bases and J 2 bases, with 14 bases left between them. The CDR3 consists of 15 residues. In DNA, the CDR3 is TGTGCCAGCAGTTTGGGAGGGGGCCGGACCTACGAGCAGTACTTC. This codes for CASSLGGGRTYEQYF.

V gene TRBV11-1 combines with J gene TRBJ2-1, with 10 bases that match TRBD2. Germline V lookup: CDR1 SGHAT, CDR2 FQDESV (reference sequence). With 4 bases clipped from V and 0 bases from J, the junction kept 18 bases outside the gene matches. The CDR3 is 21 amino acids. CDR3 sequence (DNA): TGTGCCAGCAGCTCACTCCCGGCGACTAGCGGGTCTAAAAACTCCTACAATGAGCAGTTCTTC. Protein product: CASSSLPATSGSKNSYNEQFF.

The table lists this clonotype with a few counts. The V call is TRBV5-1, the J call TRBJ2-7; 8 positions match TRBD2. The CDR3 is 15 amino acids. The J segment lost 0 bases and the V segment lost 1 base, leaving 3 bases of the junction unmatched. Looked up from germline, CDR1 is SGHRS and CDR2 is YFSETQ. In DNA form, the CDR3 reads TGCGCCAGCAGCTTGAAGCGGGAGAGCTCCTACGAGCAGTACTTC. Translating gives CASSLKRESSYEQYF. Supplemented by reference TRBV5-1 and TRBJ2-7, the full variable domain reads KAGVTQTPRYLIKTRGQQVTLSCSPISGHRSVSWYQQTPGQGLQFLFEYFSETQRNKGNFPGRFSGRQFSNSRSEMNVSTLELGDSALYLCASSLKRESSYEQYFGPGTRLTVT.

The CDR3 reads CASSEVGVLDILNEQFF. In DNA, the CDR3 is TGTGCCAGCAGTGAAGTGGGGGTACTGGACATACTCAATGAGCAGTTCTTC. The V call is TRBV6-1, the J call TRBJ2-1; D tentatively fits TRBD1 or TRBD2 (5 bases each). Trimming took 1 base from V and 6 from J, leaving 19 bases between them. CDR3 length: 17 amino acids. Germline V gives CDR1 MNHNS, CDR2 SASEGT.

This clonotype was seen once. The genes are TRBV6-1 and TRBJ2-1, with 11 bases identical to TRBD2. Germline V lookup: CDR1 MNHNS, CDR2 SASEGT. This CDR3 spans 18 amino acids. The trim removed 7 bases at V and 2 bases at J, leaving 13 bases unmatched. CDR3 in amino acids: CASTRRKTSGNPYNEQFF. CDR3 coding DNA: TGTGCCAGCACCAGAAGGAAGACTAGCGGGAATCCCTACAATGAGCAGTTCTTC.

This clonotype was seen a few times. The V call is TRBV5-1, the J call TRBJ2-7, with no clear D. The germline V and J ends were trimmed by 0 bases and 3 bases, with 7 bases remaining between them. The V gene's germline CDR1 is SGHRS and CDR2 YFSETQ. This CDR3 has 13 amino acids. CDR3 amino acids: CASSLATYYEQYF. The CDR3 nucleotides are TGCGCCAGCAGCTTGGCCACTTACTACGAGCAGTACTTC.

V usage is TRBV5-1 and J usage is TRBJ1-1, with 7 bases identical to TRBD1. This CDR3 region has 16 residues. Germline V gene sequence: CDR1 SGHRS, CDR2 YFSETQ. The V segment lost 5 bases and the J segment 3 bases; nucleotides outside the gene matches: 13. The CDR3 sequence is CASSPAGRGRDTEAFF. The CDR3 region has the DNA TGCGCCAGCAGTCCGGCGGGGAGGGGGCGGGACACTGAAGCTTTCTTT.

The table lists this clonotype with a few counts. The chain employs TRBV5-1 and TRBJ1-5, with 7 bases that match TRBD1. V trimming: 0 bases; J trimming: 6 bases; junction bases outside the gene matches: 3. The CDR3 totals 14 residues. The germline CDR1 and CDR2 sequences are SGHRS and YFSETQ. For the CDR3, the DNA is TGCGCCAGCAGCTTGGAAGGGGGCCTTCAGCCCCAGCATTTT. Amino acid sequence: CASSLEGGLQPQHF. Full variable domain (remainder filled in from reference TRBV5-1 and TRBJ1-5): KAGVTQTPRYLIKTRGQQVTLSCSPISGHRSVSWYQQTPGQGLQFLFEYFSETQRNKGNFPGRFSGRQFSNSRSEMNVSTLELGDSALYLCASSLEGGLQPQHFGDGTRLSIL.

The rearrangement uses TRBV2 and TRBJ1-5; perhaps TRBD1 as D (5 bases). CDR1 is SNHLY and CDR2 is FYNNEI in the germline V gene. V was clipped by 3 bases and J by 7 bases, with 10 bases between them. The CDR3 runs to 13 residues. The CDR3 bases are TGTGCCAGCAGTGACAAATGGGGGCAGCCCCAGCATTTT. It translates to CASSDKWGQPQHF. Full variable domain (missing parts from reference TRBV2 and TRBJ1-5): EPEVTQTPSHQVTQMGQEVILRCVPISNHLYFYWYRQILGQKVEFLVSFYNNEISEKSEIFDDQFSVERPDGSNFTLKIRSTKLEDSAMYFCASSDKWGQPQHFGDGTRLSIL.

The J gene is TRBJ2-3, the V gene TRBV20-1; 13 bases are shared with TRBD2. Germline trimming cut 4 bases from V and 1 base from J; bases unmatched to any gene: 5. This CDR3 has 16 amino acids. Germline CDR1 reads DFQATT; CDR2 reads SNEGSKA (reference sequence). CDR3 nucleotide sequence: TGCAGTGCTAACCCTGGGACTAGCGGGGGCACAGATACGCAGTATTTT. Translating it yields CSANPGTSGGTDTQYF.

CDR3 coding DNA: TGTGCCAGTAGTTCGACTAGCGGGATTTACGAGCAGTACTTC. This encodes CASSSTSGIYEQYF. The rearrangement links TRBV19 to TRBJ2-7, with 11 positions matching TRBD2. The CDR3 runs to 14 residues. With 5 bases clipped from V and 4 bases from J, the junction kept 4 bases outside the gene matches. The germline V gene encodes CDR1 LNHDA and CDR2 SQIVND (reference sequence).

V usage is TRBV20-1 and J usage is TRBJ2-5, with TRBD2 matching 10 bases. The V segment lost 4 bases and the J segment 1 base; nucleotides outside the gene matches: 3. Germline loops: CDR1 DFQATT, CDR2 SNEGSKA (reference sequence). The CDR3 loop spans 14 amino acids. For the CDR3, the DNA is TGCAGTGCTATAGGGACTAGCGCCCAAGAGACCCAGTACTTC. Translation gives CSAIGTSAQETQYF.

The rearrangement links TRBV2 to TRBJ1-5; maybe TRBD1 (6 bases). The CDR3 runs to 13 residues. From germline, CDR1 is SNHLY and CDR2 FYNNEI. Trimming removed 3 bases from V and 6 bases from J, with 9 bases in between. CDR3 region: CASSEGGRQPQHF. CDR3 bases: TGTGCCAGCAGTGAGGGGGGGCGTCAGCCCCAGCATTTT.

The CDR3 here is CASSQDTSNYGYTF. In DNA form, the CDR3 reads TGCGCCAGCAGCCAAGACACGTCTAACTATGGCTACACCTTC. The rearrangement uses TRBV4-1 and TRBJ1-2; D is unclear. Germline CDR1 is MGHRA and CDR2 is YSYEKL. Trimming stripped 0 bases from V and 0 bases from J, with 5 bases between. This CDR3 contains 14 residues.